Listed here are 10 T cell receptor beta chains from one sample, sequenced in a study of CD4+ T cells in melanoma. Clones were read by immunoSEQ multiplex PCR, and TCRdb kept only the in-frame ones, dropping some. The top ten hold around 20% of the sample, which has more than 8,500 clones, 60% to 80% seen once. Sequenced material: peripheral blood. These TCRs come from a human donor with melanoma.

CDR3 in DNA: TGTGCCAGCAGTGTCGACAGGGGGCAGGGTCAGCCCCAGCATTTT. The encoded protein is CASSVDRGQGQPQHF. The chain couples TRBV27 to TRBJ1-5; 10 nucleotides agree with TRBD1. Trimming at V came to 5 bases and at J to 6 bases, leaving 7 bases not matched to a gene. The CDR3 sequence is 15 residues long. Germline V gene sequence: CDR1 MNHEY, CDR2 SMNVEV (reference sequence).

CDR3 nucleotides: TGTGCCAGCTCAATAGGGACGATCGGCGAAAAACTGTTTTTT. Encoded protein: CASSIGTIGEKLFF. This rearrangement joins TRBV18 to TRBJ1-4; TRBD1 might be the D (5 bases). The V end lost 5 bases, the J end lost 8 bases, and 15 bases lay between the germline ends. The CDR3 length is 14 residues. In germline, CDR1 is KGHSH, CDR2 LQKENI. Variable domain in full (rest from reference TRBV18 and TRBJ1-4): NAGVMQNPRHLVRRRGQEARLRCSPMKGHSHVYWYRQLPEEGLKFMVYLQKENIIDESGMPKERFSAEFPKEGPSILRIQQVVRGDSAAYFCASSIGTIGEKLFFGSGTQLSVL.

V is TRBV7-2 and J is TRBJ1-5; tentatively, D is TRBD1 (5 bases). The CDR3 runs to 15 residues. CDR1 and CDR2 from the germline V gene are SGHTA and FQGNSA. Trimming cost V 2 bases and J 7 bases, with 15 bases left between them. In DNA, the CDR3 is TGTGCCAGCAGCTTAAACACTCCGGGGGGACAGCCCCAGCATTTT. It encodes CASSLNTPGGQPQHF.

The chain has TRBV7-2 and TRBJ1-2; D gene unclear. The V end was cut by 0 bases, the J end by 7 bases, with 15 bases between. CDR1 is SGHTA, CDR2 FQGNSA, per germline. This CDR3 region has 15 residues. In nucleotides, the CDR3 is TGTGCCAGCAGCTTAGCCCCCGGTGGGTTGCGTGGCTACACCTTC. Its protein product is CASSLAPGGLRGYTF.

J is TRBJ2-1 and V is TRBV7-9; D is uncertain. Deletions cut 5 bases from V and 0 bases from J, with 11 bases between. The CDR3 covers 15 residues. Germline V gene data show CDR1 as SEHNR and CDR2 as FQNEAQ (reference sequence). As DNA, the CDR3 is TGTGCCAGCAGCCCTGGATCGGGCTCCTACAATGAGCAGTTCTTC. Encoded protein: CASSPGSGSYNEQFF.

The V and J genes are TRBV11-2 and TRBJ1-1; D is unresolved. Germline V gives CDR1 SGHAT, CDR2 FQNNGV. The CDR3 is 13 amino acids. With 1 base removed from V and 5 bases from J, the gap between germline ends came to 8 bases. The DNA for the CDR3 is TGTGCCAGCAGCTTAGGTGGTAGGACTGAAGCTTTCTTT. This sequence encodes CASSLGGRTEAFF. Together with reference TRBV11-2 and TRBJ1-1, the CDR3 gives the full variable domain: EAGVAQSPRYKIIEKRQSVAFWCNPISGHATLYWYQQILGQGPKLLIQFQNNGVVDDSQLPKDRFSAERLKGVDSTLKIQPAKLEDSAVYLCASSLGGRTEAFFGQGTRLTVV.

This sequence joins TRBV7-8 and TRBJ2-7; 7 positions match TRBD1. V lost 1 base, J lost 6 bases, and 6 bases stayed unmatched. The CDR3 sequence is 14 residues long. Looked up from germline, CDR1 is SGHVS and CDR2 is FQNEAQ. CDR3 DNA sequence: TGTGCCAGCAGCTTAGACGGACAGGTGGGCGAGCAGTACTTC. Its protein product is CASSLDGQVGEQYF.

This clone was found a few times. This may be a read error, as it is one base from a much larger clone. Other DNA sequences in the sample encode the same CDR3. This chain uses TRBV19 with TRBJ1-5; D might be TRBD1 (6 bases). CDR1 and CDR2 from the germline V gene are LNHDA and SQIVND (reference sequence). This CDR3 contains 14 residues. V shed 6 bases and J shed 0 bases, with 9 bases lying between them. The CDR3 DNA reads TGTGCCAGTAGACAGGGCTATAGCAATCAGCCCCAGCATTTT. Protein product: CASRQGYSNQPQHF. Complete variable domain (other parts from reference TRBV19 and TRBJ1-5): DGGITQSPKYLFRKEGQNVTLSCEQNLNHDAMYWYRQDPGQGLRLIYYSQIVNDFQKGDIAEGYSVSREKKESFPLTVTSAQKNPTAFYLCASRQGYSNQPQHFGDGTRLSIL.

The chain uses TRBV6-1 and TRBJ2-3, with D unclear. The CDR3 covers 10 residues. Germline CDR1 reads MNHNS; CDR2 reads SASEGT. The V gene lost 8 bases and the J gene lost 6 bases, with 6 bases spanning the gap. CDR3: CASGWDTQYF. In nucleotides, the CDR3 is TGTGCCAGCGGGTGGGATACGCAGTATTTT.

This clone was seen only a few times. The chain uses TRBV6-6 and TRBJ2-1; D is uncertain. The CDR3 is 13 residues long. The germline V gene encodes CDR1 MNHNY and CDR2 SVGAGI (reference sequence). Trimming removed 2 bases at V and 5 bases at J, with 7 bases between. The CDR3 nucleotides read TGTGCCAGCAGTTACGGACGTAACAATGAGCAGTTCTTC. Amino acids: CASSYGRNNEQFF.